What follows is one T cell receptor (beta chain) and its context. What it binds is not known. CDR1 and CDR2 from the germline V gene are SGDLS and YYNGEE. V shed 3 bases, J shed 1 base, and the junction held 5 bases outside the gene matches. There are 17 residues in the CDR3. The record originates from a study of T cells in Graves' hyperthyroidism and ophthalmopathy. Study observations and caveats: Blood also held most thyroid clonotypes expanded beyond 0.001.

Uncontrolled infection, other autoimmune disease, pregnancy or lactation excluded patients. Diagnosis rested on symptoms, serum thyroxine and TRAb, thyroid ultrasound, and orbital computed tomography. RNA transcripts served as the template for amplifying TCR beta CDR3 regions. TCR CDR3 underwent first-round RT-PCR with the HTBI primer set. One entry per CDR3 protein, called by TCRdb with MiXCR from the multiplex PCR reads. The top ten hold less than 25% of the sample, which has fewer than 500,000 distinct CDR3 sequences, roughly 13% seen once. This chain links TRBV9 with TRBJ2-5, with 14 bases aligning to TRBD2. The receptor was isolated from a man younger than 40 with Graves' hyperthyroidism that later progressed to Graves' ophthalmopathy. Sequencing was performed on blood. CDR3 sequence: CASSAGTSGGTQETQYF. Written as DNA, the CDR3 is TGTGCCAGCAGCGCGGGGACTAGCGGGGGTACCCAAGAGACCCAGTACTTC. The complete variable domain, with remaining parts taken from reference TRBV9 and TRBJ2-5, reads DSGVTQTPKHLITATGQRVTLRCSPRSGDLSVYWYQQSLDQGLQFLIQYYNGEERAKGNILERFSAQQFPDLHSELNLSSLELGDSALYFCASSAGTSGGTQETQYFGPGTRLLVL.